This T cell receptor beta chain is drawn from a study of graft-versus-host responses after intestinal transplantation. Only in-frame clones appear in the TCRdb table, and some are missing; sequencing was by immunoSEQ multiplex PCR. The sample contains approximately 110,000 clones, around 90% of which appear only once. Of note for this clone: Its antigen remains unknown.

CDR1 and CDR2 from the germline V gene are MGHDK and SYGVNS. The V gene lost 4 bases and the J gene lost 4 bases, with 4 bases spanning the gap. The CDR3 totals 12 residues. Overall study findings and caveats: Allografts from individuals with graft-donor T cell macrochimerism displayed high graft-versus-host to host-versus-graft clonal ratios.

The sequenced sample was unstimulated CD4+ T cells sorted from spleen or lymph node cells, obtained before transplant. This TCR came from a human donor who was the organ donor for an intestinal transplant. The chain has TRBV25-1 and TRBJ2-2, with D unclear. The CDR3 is CASSAPTGELFF. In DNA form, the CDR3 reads TGTGCCAGCAGTGCCCCCACCGGGGAGCTGTTTTTT.